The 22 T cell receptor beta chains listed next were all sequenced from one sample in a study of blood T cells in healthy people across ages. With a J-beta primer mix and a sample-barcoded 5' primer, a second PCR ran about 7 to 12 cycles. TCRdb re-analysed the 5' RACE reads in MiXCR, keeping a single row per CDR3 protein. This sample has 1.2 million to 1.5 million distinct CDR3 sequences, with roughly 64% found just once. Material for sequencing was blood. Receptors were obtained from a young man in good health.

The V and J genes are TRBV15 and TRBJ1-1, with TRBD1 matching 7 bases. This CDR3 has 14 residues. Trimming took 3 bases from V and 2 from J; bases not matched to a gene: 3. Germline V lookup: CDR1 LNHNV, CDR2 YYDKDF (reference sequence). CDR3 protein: CATSSDRDNTEAFF. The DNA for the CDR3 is TGTGCCACCAGCAGTGACAGGGATAACACTGAAGCTTTCTTT.

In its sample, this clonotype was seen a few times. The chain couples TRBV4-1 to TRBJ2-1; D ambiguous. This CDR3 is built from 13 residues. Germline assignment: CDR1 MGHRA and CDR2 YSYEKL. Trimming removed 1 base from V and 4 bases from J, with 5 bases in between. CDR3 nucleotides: TGCGCCAGCAGCCAAGTGCCATACAATGAGCAGTTCTTC. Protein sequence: CASSQVPYNEQFF.

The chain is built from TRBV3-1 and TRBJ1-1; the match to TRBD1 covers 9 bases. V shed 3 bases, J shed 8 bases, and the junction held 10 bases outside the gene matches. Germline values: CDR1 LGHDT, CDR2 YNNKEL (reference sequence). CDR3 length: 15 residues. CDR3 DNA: TGTGCCAGCAGCCACCCCGGGACAGGGAGTTTCGAAGCTTTCTTT. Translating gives CASSHPGTGSFEAFF.

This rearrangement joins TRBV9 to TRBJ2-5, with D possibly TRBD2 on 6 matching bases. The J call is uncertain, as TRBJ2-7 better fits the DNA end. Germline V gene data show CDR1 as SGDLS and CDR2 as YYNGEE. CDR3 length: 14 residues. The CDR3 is CASSPRDFRDEQYF. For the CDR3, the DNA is TGTGCCAGCAGCCCCAGGGACTTTCGCGACGAGCAGTACTTC.

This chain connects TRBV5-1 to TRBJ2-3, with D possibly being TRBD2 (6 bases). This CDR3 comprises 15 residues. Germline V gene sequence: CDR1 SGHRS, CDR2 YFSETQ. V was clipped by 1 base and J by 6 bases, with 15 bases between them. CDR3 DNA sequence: TGCGCCAGCAGCTTGCAAGGACTAACCACGGATACGCAGTATTTT. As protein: CASSLQGLTTDTQYF.

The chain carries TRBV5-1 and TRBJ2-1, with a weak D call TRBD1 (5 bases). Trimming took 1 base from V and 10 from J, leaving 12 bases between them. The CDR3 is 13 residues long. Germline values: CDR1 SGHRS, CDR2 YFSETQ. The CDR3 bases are TGCGCCAGCAGCTTGAGCCAGGGAAGCGAGCAGTTCTTC. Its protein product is CASSLSQGSEQFF.

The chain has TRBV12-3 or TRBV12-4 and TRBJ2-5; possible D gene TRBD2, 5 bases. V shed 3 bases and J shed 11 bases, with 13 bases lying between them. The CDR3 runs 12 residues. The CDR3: CASSFGEFRQYF. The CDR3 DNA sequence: TGTGCCAGCAGTTTCGGGGAATTTAGGCAGTACTTC.

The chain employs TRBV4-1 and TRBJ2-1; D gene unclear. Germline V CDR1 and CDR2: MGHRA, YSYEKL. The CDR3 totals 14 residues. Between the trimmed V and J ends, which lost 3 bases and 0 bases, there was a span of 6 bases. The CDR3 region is CASSHIGSYNEQFF. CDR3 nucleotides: TGCGCCAGCAGCCATATCGGCTCCTACAATGAGCAGTTCTTC.

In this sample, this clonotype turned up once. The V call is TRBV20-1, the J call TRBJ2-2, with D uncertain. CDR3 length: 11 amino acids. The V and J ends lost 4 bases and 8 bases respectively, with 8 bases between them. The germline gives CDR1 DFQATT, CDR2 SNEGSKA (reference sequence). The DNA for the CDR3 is TGCAGTGCTAAGCTCTCTGGGGAGCTGTTTTTT. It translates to CSAKLSGELFF.

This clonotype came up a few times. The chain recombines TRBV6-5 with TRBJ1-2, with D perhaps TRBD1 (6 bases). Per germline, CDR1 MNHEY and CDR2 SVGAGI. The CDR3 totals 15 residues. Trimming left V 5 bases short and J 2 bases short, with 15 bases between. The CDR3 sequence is CASSKGGQINYGYTF. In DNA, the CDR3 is TGTGCCAGCAGTAAAGGAGGACAGATCAACTATGGCTACACCTTC.

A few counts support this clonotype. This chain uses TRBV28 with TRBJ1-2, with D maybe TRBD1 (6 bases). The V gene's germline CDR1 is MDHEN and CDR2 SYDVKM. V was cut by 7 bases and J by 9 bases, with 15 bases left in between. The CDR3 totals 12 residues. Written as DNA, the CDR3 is TGTGCCAGCAACCGAATACAGGGTAGCTACACCTTC. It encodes CASNRIQGSYTF.

The CDR3 region is CASSYFWGADTDTQYF. The DNA of the CDR3 is TGTGCCAGCAGTTACTTTTGGGGGGCCGACACAGATACGCAGTATTTT. The chain couples TRBV6-5 to TRBJ2-3, with D perhaps being TRBD1 or TRBD2 (6 bases each). Trimming left V 1 base short and J 2 bases short, with 13 bases between. The CDR3 sequence is 16 residues long. The V gene's germline CDR1 is MNHEY and CDR2 SVGAGI.

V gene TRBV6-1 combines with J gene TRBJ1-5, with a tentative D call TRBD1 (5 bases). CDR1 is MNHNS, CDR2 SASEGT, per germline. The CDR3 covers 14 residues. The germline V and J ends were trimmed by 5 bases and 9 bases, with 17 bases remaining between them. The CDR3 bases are TGTGCCAGCAGTCCTACAGCGGGGCTATGGCCCCAGCATTTT. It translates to CASSPTAGLWPQHF.

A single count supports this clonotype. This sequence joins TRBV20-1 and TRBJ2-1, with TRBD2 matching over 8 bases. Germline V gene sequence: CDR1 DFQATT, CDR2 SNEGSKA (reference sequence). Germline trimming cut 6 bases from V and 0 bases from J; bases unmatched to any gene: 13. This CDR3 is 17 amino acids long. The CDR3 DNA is TGCAGTGCCGACTCGCCAAGTCTAGCGGGCTCCTACAATGAGCAGTTCTTC. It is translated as CSADSPSLAGSYNEQFF.

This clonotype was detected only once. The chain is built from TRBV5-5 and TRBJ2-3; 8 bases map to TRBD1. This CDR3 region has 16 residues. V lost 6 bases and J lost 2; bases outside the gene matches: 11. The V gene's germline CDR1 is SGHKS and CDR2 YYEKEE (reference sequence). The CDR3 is CASTYTGTGVTDTQYF. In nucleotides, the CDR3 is TGTGCCAGCACGTACACCGGGACAGGAGTCACAGATACGCAGTATTTT.

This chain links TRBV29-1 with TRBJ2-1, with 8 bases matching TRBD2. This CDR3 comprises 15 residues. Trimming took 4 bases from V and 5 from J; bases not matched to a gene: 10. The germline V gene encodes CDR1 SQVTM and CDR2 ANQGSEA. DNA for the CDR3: TGCAGCGTTGTTAGCGGGCGGGGGGTACACAATGAGCAGTTCTTC. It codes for CSVVSGRGVHNEQFF.

CDR3 amino acids: CASSLYWTGSTDTQYF. CDR3 coding DNA: TGCGCCAGCAGCTTGTACTGGACAGGAAGCACAGATACGCAGTATTTT. The chain has TRBV5-1 and TRBJ2-3, with 7 bases fitting TRBD1. The germline CDR1 and CDR2 sequences are SGHRS and YFSETQ. This CDR3 is built from 16 residues. Trimming at V came to 1 base and at J to 0 bases, leaving 5 bases not matched to a gene. Drawing the rest from reference TRBV5-1 and TRBJ2-3, the complete variable domain is KAGVTQTPRYLIKTRGQQVTLSCSPISGHRSVSWYQQTPGQGLQFLFEYFSETQRNKGNFPGRFSGRQFSNSRSEMNVSTLELGDSALYLCASSLYWTGSTDTQYFGPGTRLTVL.

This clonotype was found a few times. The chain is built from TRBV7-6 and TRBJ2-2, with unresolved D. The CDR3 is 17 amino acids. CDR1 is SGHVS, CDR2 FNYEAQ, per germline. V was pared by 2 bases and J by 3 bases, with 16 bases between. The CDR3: CASSLSVGFGDTGELFF. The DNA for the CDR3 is TGTGCCAGCAGCTTAAGCGTCGGGTTTGGGGACACCGGGGAGCTGTTTTTT.

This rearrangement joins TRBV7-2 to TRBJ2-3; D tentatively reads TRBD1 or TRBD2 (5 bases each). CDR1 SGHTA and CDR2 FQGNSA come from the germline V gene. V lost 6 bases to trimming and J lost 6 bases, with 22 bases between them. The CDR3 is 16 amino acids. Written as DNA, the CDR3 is TGTGCCAGCAGTTATCACGCCGGGACGAAGCTTGATACGCAGTATTTT. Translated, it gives CASSYHAGTKLDTQYF.

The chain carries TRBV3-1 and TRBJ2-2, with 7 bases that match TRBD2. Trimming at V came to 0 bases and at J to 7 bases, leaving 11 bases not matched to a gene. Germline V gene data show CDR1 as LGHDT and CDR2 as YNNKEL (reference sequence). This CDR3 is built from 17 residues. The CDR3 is CASSQDTWTSRVGELFF. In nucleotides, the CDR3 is TGTGCCAGCAGCCAAGATACCTGGACTAGTCGGGTCGGGGAGCTGTTTTTT.

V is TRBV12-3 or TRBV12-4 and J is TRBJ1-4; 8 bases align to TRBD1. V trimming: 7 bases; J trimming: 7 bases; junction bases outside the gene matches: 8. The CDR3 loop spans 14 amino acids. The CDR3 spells CASTPGTGLEKLFF. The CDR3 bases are TGTGCCAGCACCCCCGGGACAGGTCTTGAAAAACTGTTTTTT.

The CDR3 nucleotides read TGTGCCAGCAGCTTAGTGGGGGAAGGGGGCTACACCTTC. It translates to CASSLVGEGGYTF. The chain joins TRBV7-2 to TRBJ1-2; tentative D call: TRBD1 (5 bases). Looked up from germline, CDR1 is SGHTA and CDR2 is FQGNSA. Trimming removed 1 base from V and 8 bases from J, with 11 bases in between. This CDR3 is 13 amino acids long. The whole variable domain, remainder taken from reference TRBV7-2 and TRBJ1-2, is GAGVSQSPSNKVTEKGKDVELRCDPISGHTALYWYRQSLGQGLEFLIYFQGNSAPDKSGLPSDRFSAERTGGSVSTLTIQRTQQEDSAVYLCASSLVGEGGYTFGSGTRLTVV.